This is a list of T cell receptor beta chains from one sample in a study of T cells after yellow fever vaccination. Each CDR3 protein is one row after TCRdb ran MiXCR on the 5' RACE reads. This table has 100,000 to 150,000 distinct CDR3 sequences, 8% to 10% appearing once. The material was CD8+ T cells sorted from PBMCs, obtained on the day of the yellow fever booster vaccination. These receptors were taken from a man younger than 30 who received the YFV17D yellow fever vaccine. CDR3s include the opening cysteine and the closing phenylalanine or tryptophan. D genes are given only for firm matches. Clone size is given for some rows only: seen once, a few or many times, or a class if the clone is expanded.

CDR3 DNA	CDR3 protein	V gene	clone size	D gene	J gene
TGCGCCAGCACATTCGCGACTAGCGGTAGCGAGCAGTACTTC	CASTFATSGSEQYF	TRBV10-2	few	TRBD2	TRBJ2-7
TGTGCCAGCAGCTTAGTGGAGACAGTTACCTATGGCTACACCTTC	CASSLVETVTYGYTF	TRBV7-2	NA	NA	TRBJ1-2
TGTGCCAGCGGGCGGGGACTTCTCTACGAGCAGTACTTC	CASGRGLLYEQYF	TRBV6-2/TRBV6-3	NA	NA	TRBJ2-7
TGTGCCAGCAGACCCGGGGAACAGGGGGAGTTCTTC	CASRPGEQGEFF	TRBV7-9	few	TRBD1	TRBJ2-1
TGCGCCAGCAGTTTGACAGGGAAACAAGAGACCCAGTACTTC	CASSLTGKQETQYF	TRBV5-1	many	TRBD1	TRBJ2-5
TGCGCCAGCAGCCCCCAGGGACAGGGGTGGACTGGGGCCAACGTCCTGACTTTC	CASSPQGQGWTGANVLTF	TRBV5-1	NA	TRBD1	TRBJ2-6
TGTGCCAGCAGTGAAGCGCGTGGGACTAGCGGGTTCCGCTCCTACAATGAGCAGTTCTTC	CASSEARGTSGFRSYNEQFF	TRBV6-1	NA	TRBD2	TRBJ2-1
TGTGCCAGCAGCTTAGTAGCCAGGGGGAATTATGGCTACACCTTC	CASSLVARGNYGYTF	TRBV7-9	many	TRBD1	TRBJ1-2
TGCGCCAGCGCAGGGGTGAACACTGAAGCTTTCTTT	CASAGVNTEAFF	TRBV5-1	NA	NA	TRBJ1-1
TGTGCCAGCAGCTACCGGACTAGCGCAGATACGCAGTATTTT	CASSYRTSADTQYF	TRBV5-4	few	TRBD2	TRBJ2-3
TGCGCCAGCAGCTTGAACAGGGGGCTGGACTATGGCTACACCTTC	CASSLNRGLDYGYTF	TRBV5-1	NA	TRBD1	TRBJ1-2
TGTGCCAGCGGGGTCTACAATGAGCAGTTCTTC	CASGVYNEQFF	TRBV5-4	few	NA	TRBJ2-1
TGTGCCAGCAGCTTGAGACGGGGTGGTGGGACAGATACGCAGTATTTT	CASSLRRGGGTDTQYF	TRBV5-5	NA	NA	TRBJ2-3
TGTGCCAGCGGCCCAGAGACCCAGTACTTC	CASGPETQYF	TRBV7-9	NA	NA	TRBJ2-5
TGTGCCAGCAGCCAACCCGCCTGGGGGGCCGGCACAGATACGCAGTATTTT	CASSQPAWGAGTDTQYF	TRBV6-5	NA	NA	TRBJ2-3
TGCAGCGTGCTCCCGACAGGGGTCTCTGAAGCTTTCTTT	CSVLPTGVSEAFF	TRBV29-1	many	TRBD1	TRBJ1-1
TGCAGCGTTGAAGATGGTCGGGGACGCACAGATACGCAGTATTTT	CSVEDGRGRTDTQYF	TRBV29-1	few	NA	TRBJ2-3
TGTGCCAGCAGCGTAGAGGCGTATGAGGGCAACTATGGCTACACCTTC	CASSVEAYEGNYGYTF	TRBV9	few	NA	TRBJ1-2
TGTGCCATCGGCCCCCCCACTAGTCCATACGAGCAGTACTTC	CAIGPPTSPYEQYF	TRBV10-3	many	NA	TRBJ2-7
TGCAGTGCTAGAGATTTGACCACCTCCTACAATGAGCAGTTCTTC	CSARDLTTSYNEQFF	TRBV20-1	medium-sized	NA	TRBJ2-1
TGTGCCAGCAGCCCCATGACTAGCGGGGGGGCGCCGACGAAGACCCAGTACTTC	CASSPMTSGGAPTKTQYF	TRBV7-6	few	TRBD2	TRBJ2-5
TGCAGCGTTGAAGTCAGGGTGGAGGAAAACATTCAGTACTTC	CSVEVRVEENIQYF	TRBV29-1	NA	NA	TRBJ2-4
TGCAGCGCCGAACTCAATGAGCAGTTCTTC	CSAELNEQFF	TRBV29-1	many	NA	TRBJ2-1
TGTGCCAGCAGCGATCATCCGGGACAGTACACTGAAGCTTTCTTT	CASSDHPGQYTEAFF	TRBV9	NA	TRBD1	TRBJ1-1
TGTGCCACCAGCAGTCGTCGGGCAGGGGGCTTGGGCGAGCAGTACTTC	CATSSRRAGGLGEQYF	TRBV15	few	TRBD1	TRBJ2-7
TGTGCCAGCAGCTCTACCCGACTAGCGGGGGGTGATACGCAGTATTTT	CASSSTRLAGGDTQYF	TRBV11-3	few	TRBD2	TRBJ2-3
TGCAGTGCGGAAGGACAGCGGACCGCAGAGACCCAGTACTTC	CSAEGQRTAETQYF	TRBV20-1	NA	NA	TRBJ2-5
TGTGCCAGCAGCCAAGACCTCTCAGGGGGTGAAAACTCTGGAAACACCATATATTTT	CASSQDLSGGENSGNTIYF	TRBV3-1	NA	TRBD1	TRBJ1-3
TGTGCCAGCAGTTCTAGCGGGGGGACCAACCAAGAGACCCAGTACTTC	CASSSSGGTNQETQYF	TRBV6-5	few	TRBD2	TRBJ2-5
TGTGCCAGCAGTGAATTTAGGGGCGCCGAGACCCAGTACTTC	CASSEFRGAETQYF	TRBV25-1	NA	NA	TRBJ2-5
TGTGCCAGCTCACCAGATACGAGGGGGCAGGAAGATACGCAGTATTTT	CASSPDTRGQEDTQYF	TRBV18	NA	TRBD1	TRBJ2-3
TGTGCCAGCAGCTTAGCTCCCCCCAGCCTTGGTCCAGATACGCAGTATTTT	CASSLAPPSLGPDTQYF	TRBV7-8	few	NA	TRBJ2-3
TGTGCCACCAGCAGTAGATCCGGGACAGCCCCGGTCCTGACTTTC	CATSSRSGTAPVLTF	TRBV15	few	TRBD1	TRBJ2-6